Each of the 23 T cell receptor beta chains below was sequenced from the same sample in a study of blood T cell repertoires in COVID-19. Repertoires were generated with immunoSEQ multiplex PCR, while TCRdb's copy carries only in-frame clones and drops some. The sample comprises tens of thousands of clones, around 90% of which are singletons, and under 8.5% rests with the top ten. Material: peripheral blood. Source of these receptors: a man older than 75 with active or convalescent COVID-19.

The chain carries TRBV5-1 and TRBJ2-1, with 7 bases aligning to TRBD1. The CDR3 extends over 14 amino acids. Germline V gives CDR1 SGHRS, CDR2 YFSETQ. V lost 4 bases and J lost 10; bases outside the gene matches: 11. In nucleotides, the CDR3 is TGCGCCAGCAGCGAACCCACAGGGGCGGAGGAGCAGTTCTTC. It encodes CASSEPTGAEEQFF.

The gene calls are TRBV4-1 and TRBJ1-2; TRBD1 agrees at 7 bases. Trimming at V came to 0 bases and at J to 3 bases, leaving 4 bases not matched to a gene. CDR1 MGHRA and CDR2 YSYEKL come from the germline V gene. This CDR3 region has 15 residues. The CDR3 is CASSQEEGADYGYTF. The CDR3 DNA reads TGCGCCAGCAGCCAAGAGGAGGGGGCGGACTATGGCTACACCTTC.

The chain links TRBV15 to TRBJ1-3, with D possibly TRBD1 on 5 matching bases. Germline CDR1 is LNHNV and CDR2 is YYDKDF (reference sequence). This CDR3 has 14 residues. V was pared by 2 bases and J by 0 bases, with 5 bases between. This chain's CDR3 is CATSRQGSGNTIYF. Written as DNA, the CDR3 is TGTGCCACCAGCAGACAGGGCTCTGGAAACACCATATATTTT.

J is TRBJ1-1 and V is TRBV28; no reliable D call. There are 11 residues in the CDR3. Trimming shortened V by 7 bases and J by 3 bases, and 6 bases separated the two germline ends. Germline-derived CDR1 and CDR2 are MDHEN and SYDVKM. In DNA form, the CDR3 reads TGTGCCAGCAATTCAGACACTGAAGCTTTCTTT. Amino acid sequence: CASNSDTEAFF.

V gene TRBV7-2 combines with J gene TRBJ2-5; D possibly corresponds to TRBD1 (5 bases). V was cut by 3 bases and J by 2 bases, with 7 bases left in between. The CDR3 length is 13 residues. Germline V gene sequence: CDR1 SGHTA, CDR2 FQGNSA. The CDR3 loop is CASSFAGQETQYF. The CDR3 DNA is TGTGCCAGCAGCTTCGCAGGGCAAGAGACCCAGTACTTC.

This clone appeared once. This chain connects TRBV27 to TRBJ2-3; possible D gene TRBD1, 6 bases. Germline V gene data show CDR1 as MNHEY and CDR2 as SMNVEV (reference sequence). V dropped 3 bases and J dropped 2 bases, with 9 bases sitting between them. CDR3 size: 14 residues. CDR3 nucleotide sequence: TGTGCCAGCAGTTTGGACAGAAACACAGATACGCAGTATTTT. It yields the protein CASSLDRNTDTQYF.

This clone was seen only once. V and J are TRBV7-8 and TRBJ1-1, with TRBD1 matching 7 bases. Germline trimming cut 5 bases from V and 0 bases from J; bases unmatched to any gene: 6. Germline CDR1 is SGHVS and CDR2 is FQNEAQ. The CDR3 covers 15 residues. CDR3 in DNA: TGTGCCAGCAGCCTAGGACAGGTTCTGAACACTGAAGCTTTCTTT. Protein: CASSLGQVLNTEAFF.

The J gene is TRBJ2-5, the V gene TRBV9; unclear D gene. Germline assignment: CDR1 SGDLS and CDR2 YYNGEE. CDR3 length: 14 amino acids. The germline V and J ends were trimmed by 0 bases and 5 bases, with 11 bases remaining between them. The CDR3 sequence is CASSVGPSRETQYF. CDR3 nucleotides: TGTGCCAGCAGCGTAGGCCCTAGTCGTGAGACCCAGTACTTC.

J is TRBJ1-1 and V is TRBV10-2; D is undetermined. Trimming cost V 3 bases and J 3 bases, with 14 bases left between them. This CDR3 region has 15 residues. Germline V gene sequence: CDR1 WSHSY, CDR2 SAAADI. CDR3 region: CASSDGVSGYTEAFF. CDR3 DNA: TGCGCCAGCAGTGATGGTGTCAGTGGCTACACTGAAGCTTTCTTT.

The J gene is TRBJ2-5, the V gene TRBV3-1 (or the pseudogene TRBV3-2); 9 bases are shared with TRBD1. This CDR3 region has 16 residues. The germline CDR1 and CDR2 sequences are LGHDT and YNNKEL (reference sequence). The ends lost 4 bases at V and 6 bases at J; junction bases unmatched: 12. CDR3 protein: CASSLNRGRLMKTQYF. In DNA, the CDR3 is TGTGCCAGCAGCCTTAACAGGGGGCGCCTAATGAAGACCCAGTACTTC.

This clone was observed once. This sequence joins TRBV5-1 and TRBJ1-2; 7 bases map to TRBD1. Trimming at V came to 0 bases and at J to 0 bases, leaving 5 bases not matched to a gene. The V gene's germline CDR1 is SGHRS and CDR2 YFSETQ. This CDR3 comprises 16 residues. The CDR3 protein is CASSLEPTGTNYGYTF. CDR3 DNA sequence: TGCGCCAGCAGCTTGGAACCGACAGGGACTAACTATGGCTACACCTTC.

The DNA of the CDR3 is TGTGCCAGCAGCTTAGGGACGGGGATAGTTCGGGAGACCCAGTACTTC. Encoded protein: CASSLGTGIVRETQYF. The chain carries TRBV11-2 and TRBJ2-5, with D possibly being TRBD2 (5 bases). The CDR3 loop spans 16 amino acids. In germline, CDR1 is SGHAT, CDR2 FQNNGV. Trimming took off 1 base at V and 5 bases at J, with 17 bases between the two ends.

The count of this clone is one. The chain joins TRBV7-8 to TRBJ2-1, with TRBD2 matching over 11 bases. The CDR3 runs to 15 residues. V shed 6 bases, J shed 7 bases, and the junction held 8 bases outside the gene matches. Germline assignment: CDR1 SGHVS and CDR2 FQNEAQ. The CDR3 spells CASRGGASGRNEQFF. Written as DNA, the CDR3 is TGTGCCAGCAGGGGGGGAGCTAGCGGGAGGAATGAGCAGTTCTTC.

This CDR3 is CASSGGGTDTQYF. The CDR3 region has the DNA TGTGCCAGCTCCGGCGGGGGAACAGATACGCAGTATTTT. The J gene is TRBJ2-3, the V gene TRBV18; 7 nucleotides match TRBD2. This CDR3 spans 13 amino acids. Germline-derived CDR1 and CDR2 are KGHSH and LQKENI. V gave up 6 bases and J gave up 3 bases; unmatched junction bases: 3. Full variable domain (missing parts from reference TRBV18 and TRBJ2-3): NAGVMQNPRHLVRRRGQEARLRCSPMKGHSHVYWYRQLPEEGLKFMVYLQKENIIDESGMPKERFSAEFPKEGPSILRIQQVVRGDSAAYFCASSGGGTDTQYFGPGTRLTVL.

J is TRBJ2-2 and V is TRBV5-1, with 7 bases aligning to TRBD1. With V trimmed by 5 bases and J by 3 bases, 4 bases remained unmatched. Germline CDR1 reads SGHRS; CDR2 reads YFSETQ. There are 14 residues in the CDR3. For the CDR3, the DNA is TGCGCCAGCAGTGCCACAGGGGACACCGGGGAGCTGTTTTTT. It codes for CASSATGDTGELFF.

V gene TRBV5-1 combines with J gene TRBJ1-3; D perhaps matches TRBD1 (6 bases). Germline CDR1 is SGHRS and CDR2 is YFSETQ. Trimming removed 3 bases from V and 0 bases from J, with 7 bases in between. The CDR3 length is 14 residues. CDR3 residues: CASSWDTSGNTIYF. Here the CDR3 DNA reads TGCGCCAGCAGCTGGGACACCTCTGGAAACACCATATATTTT.

The V and J genes are TRBV19 and TRBJ2-1; 10 bases map to TRBD1. CDR3 size: 15 residues. Germline CDR1 and CDR2: LNHDA and SQIVND (reference sequence). With V trimmed by 11 bases and J by 3 bases, 10 bases remained unmatched. The CDR3 DNA sequence: TGTGCCTGCCGCCCCGGGACAGGGGACTACAATGAGCAGTTCTTC. It encodes CACRPGTGDYNEQFF. Filled out from reference TRBV19 and TRBJ2-1, the complete variable domain reads DGGITQSPKYLFRKEGQNVTLSCEQNLNHDAMYWYRQDPGQGLRLIYYSQIVNDFQKGDIAEGYSVSREKKESFPLTVTSAQKNPTAFYLCACRPGTGDYNEQFFGPGTRLTVL.

This sequence joins TRBV9 and TRBJ1-4, with no clear D. Germline CDR1 is SGDLS and CDR2 is YYNGEE. CDR3 length: 15 amino acids. V lost 1 base and J 7 bases, leaving 14 bases between the germline ends. CDR3: CASSVTGFRGEKLFF. In DNA form, the CDR3 reads TGTGCCAGCAGCGTAACGGGATTTAGAGGTGAAAAACTGTTTTTT.

Only one count was recorded for this clone. The chain couples TRBV24-1 to TRBJ2-1, with D perhaps matching TRBD2 (5 bases). Trimming pared 7 bases from V and 13 bases from J, leaving 13 bases between. Germline lookup yields CDR1 KGHDR and CDR2 SFDVKD. CDR3 length equals 11 residues. The CDR3 bases are TGTGCCACCAGCGAAACTAGTTTTCAGTTCTTC. This gives the protein CATSETSFQFF.

This clone was seen a few times. This rearrangement joins TRBV18 to TRBJ2-1, with D unclear. The V and J ends lost 3 bases and 9 bases respectively, with 6 bases between them. Germline CDR1 and CDR2: KGHSH and LQKENI. The CDR3 runs 11 residues. The CDR3 DNA follows: TGTGCCAGCTCACCGGTCGGTGAGCAGTTCTTC. This sequence encodes CASSPVGEQFF.

V usage is TRBV28 and J usage is TRBJ1-3; possibly TRBD1 for D (6 bases). Germline V gene sequence: CDR1 MDHEN, CDR2 SYDVKM. Trimming removed 7 bases at V and 1 base at J, with 11 bases between. The CDR3 is 14 residues long. The CDR3 region is CASNLGGSGNTIYF. For the CDR3, the DNA is TGTGCCAGCAACTTAGGGGGATCTGGAAACACCATATATTTT.

This clone was seen only a few times. CDR3 sequence (DNA): TGTGCCTGGAGACTACCGGGACAGCTTTCTAACTATGGCTACACCTTC. This codes for CAWRLPGQLSNYGYTF. The rearrangement joins TRBV30 to TRBJ1-2, with TRBD1 matching over 7 bases. V dropped 3 bases and J dropped 0; count of bases not matched to a gene: 10. The CDR3 runs to 16 residues. Germline lookup yields CDR1 GTSNPN and CDR2 SVGIG (reference sequence). Combining the CDR3 with reference TRBV30 and TRBJ1-2 gives the whole variable domain SQTIHQWPATLVQPVGSPLSLECTVEGTSNPNLYWYRQAAGRGLQLLFYSVGIGQISSEVPQNLSASRPQDRQFILSSKKLLLSDSGFYLCAWRLPGQLSNYGYTFGSGTRLTVV.

This sequence joins TRBV12-3 or TRBV12-4 and TRBJ2-7; tentative D call: TRBD2 (5 bases). V lost 6 bases and J lost 7, with 16 bases in between. The CDR3 loop spans 13 amino acids. The CDR3 region has the DNA TGTGCCAGCAGCCCGGAGGTCCTGAGGGAGCAGTACGTC. It yields the protein CASSPEVLREQYV.